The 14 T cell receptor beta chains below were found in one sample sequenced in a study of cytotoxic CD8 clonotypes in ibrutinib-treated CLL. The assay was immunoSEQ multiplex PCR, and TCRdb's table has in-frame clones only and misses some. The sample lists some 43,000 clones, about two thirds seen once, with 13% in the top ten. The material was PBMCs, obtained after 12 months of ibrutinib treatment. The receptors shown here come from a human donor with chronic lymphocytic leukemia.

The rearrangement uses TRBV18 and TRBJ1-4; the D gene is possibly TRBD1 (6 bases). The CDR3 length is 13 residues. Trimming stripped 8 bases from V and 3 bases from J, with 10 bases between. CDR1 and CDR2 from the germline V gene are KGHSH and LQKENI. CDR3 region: CASTGTSNEKLFF. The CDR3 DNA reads TGTGCCAGCACCGGGACATCTAATGAAAAACTGTTTTTT. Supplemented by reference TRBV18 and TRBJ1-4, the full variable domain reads NAGVMQNPRHLVRRRGQEARLRCSPMKGHSHVYWYRQLPEEGLKFMVYLQKENIIDESGMPKERFSAEFPKEGPSILRIQQVVRGDSAAYFCASTGTSNEKLFFGSGTQLSVL.

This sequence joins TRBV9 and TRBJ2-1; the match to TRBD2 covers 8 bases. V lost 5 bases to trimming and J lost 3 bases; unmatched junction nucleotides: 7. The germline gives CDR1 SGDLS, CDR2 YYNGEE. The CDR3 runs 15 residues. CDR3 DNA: TGTGCCAGCAGTGCGGGTAGCGGGGACTACAATGAGCAGTTCTTC. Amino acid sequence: CASSAGSGDYNEQFF.

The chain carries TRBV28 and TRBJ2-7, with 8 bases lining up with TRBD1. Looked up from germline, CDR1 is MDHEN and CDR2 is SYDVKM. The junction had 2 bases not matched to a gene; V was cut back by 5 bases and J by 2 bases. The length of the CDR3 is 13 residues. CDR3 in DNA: TGTGCCAGCAGTCGACAGGGGCCCTACGAGCAGTACTTC. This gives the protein CASSRQGPYEQYF.

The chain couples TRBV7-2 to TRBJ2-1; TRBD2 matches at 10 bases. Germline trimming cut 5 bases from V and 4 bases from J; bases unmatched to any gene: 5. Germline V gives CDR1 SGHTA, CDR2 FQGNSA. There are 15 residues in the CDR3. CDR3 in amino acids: CASSLQRGGYNEQFF. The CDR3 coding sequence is TGTGCCAGCAGCCTGCAGCGGGGGGGGTACAATGAGCAGTTCTTC.

The CDR3 reads CASSKRLAGTQETQYF. CDR3 sequence (DNA): TGTGCCAGCAGCAAAAGACTAGCGGGGACCCAAGAGACCCAGTACTTC. V gene TRBV11-1 combines with J gene TRBJ2-5; 11 bases map to TRBD2. V dropped 5 bases and J dropped 1; count of bases not matched to a gene: 6. The CDR3 is 16 amino acids. Germline V gene lookup returns CDR1 SGHAT and CDR2 FQDESV (reference sequence).

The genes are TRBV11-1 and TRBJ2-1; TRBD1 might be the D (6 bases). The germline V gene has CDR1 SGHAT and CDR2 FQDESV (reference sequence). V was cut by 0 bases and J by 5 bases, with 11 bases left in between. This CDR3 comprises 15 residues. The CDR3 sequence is CASSLAGTPNNEQFF. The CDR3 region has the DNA TGTGCCAGCAGCTTAGCAGGGACACCTAACAATGAGCAGTTCTTC.

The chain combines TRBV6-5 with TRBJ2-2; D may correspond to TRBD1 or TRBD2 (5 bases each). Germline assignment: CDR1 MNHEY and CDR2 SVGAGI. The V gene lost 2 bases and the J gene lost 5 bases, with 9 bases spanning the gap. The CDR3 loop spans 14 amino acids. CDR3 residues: CASSYDSGTGELFF. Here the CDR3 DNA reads TGTGCCAGCAGTTACGACAGCGGAACCGGGGAGCTGTTTTTT.

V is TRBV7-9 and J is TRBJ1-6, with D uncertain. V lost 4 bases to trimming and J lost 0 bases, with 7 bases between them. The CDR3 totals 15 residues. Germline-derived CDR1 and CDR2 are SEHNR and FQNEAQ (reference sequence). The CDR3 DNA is TGTGCCAGCAGCTGGGCCGGCTCCTATAATTCACCCCTCCACTTT. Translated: CASSWAGSYNSPLHF.

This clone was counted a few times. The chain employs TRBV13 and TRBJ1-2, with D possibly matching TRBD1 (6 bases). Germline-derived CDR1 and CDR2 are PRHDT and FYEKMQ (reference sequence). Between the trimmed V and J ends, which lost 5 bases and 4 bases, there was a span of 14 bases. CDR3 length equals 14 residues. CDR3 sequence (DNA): TGTGCCAGCAGCCCCCGGACAGAAATCTATGGCTACACCTTC. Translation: CASSPRTEIYGYTF.

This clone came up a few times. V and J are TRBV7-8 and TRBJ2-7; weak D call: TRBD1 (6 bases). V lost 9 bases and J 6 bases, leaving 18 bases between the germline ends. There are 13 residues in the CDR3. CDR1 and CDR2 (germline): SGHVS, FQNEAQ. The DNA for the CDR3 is TGTGCCAGTCAGGGGAGCAGACCGAGCGAGCAGTACTTC. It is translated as CASQGSRPSEQYF.

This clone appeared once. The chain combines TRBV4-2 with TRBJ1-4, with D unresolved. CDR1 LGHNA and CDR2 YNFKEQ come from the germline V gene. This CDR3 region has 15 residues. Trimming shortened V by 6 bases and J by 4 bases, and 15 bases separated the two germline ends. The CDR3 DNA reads TGTGCCAGCAGGGTGGGAGGGAGTTATAATGAAAAACTGTTTTTT. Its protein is CASRVGGSYNEKLFF.

This CDR3 reads CSARRGAGDYGYTF. CDR3 DNA: TGCAGCGCCCGCCGGGGAGCCGGCGACTATGGCTACACCTTC. This chain uses TRBV29-1 with TRBJ1-2; D gene unclear. Trimming removed 7 bases at V and 3 bases at J, with 18 bases between. CDR1 and CDR2 (germline): SQVTM, ANQGSEA. The CDR3 length is 14 residues.

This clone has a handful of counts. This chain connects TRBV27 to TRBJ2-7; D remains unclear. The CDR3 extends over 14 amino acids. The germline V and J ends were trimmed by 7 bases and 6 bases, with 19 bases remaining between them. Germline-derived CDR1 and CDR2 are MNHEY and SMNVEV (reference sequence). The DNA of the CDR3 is TGTGCCAGCACCCCCGCCGGTCCGAAATCCGAGCAGTACTTC. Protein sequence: CASTPAGPKSEQYF.

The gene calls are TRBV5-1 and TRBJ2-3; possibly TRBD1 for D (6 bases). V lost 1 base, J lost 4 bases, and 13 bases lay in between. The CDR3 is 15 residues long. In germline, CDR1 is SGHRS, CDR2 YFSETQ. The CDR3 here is CASSLPNSGADTQYF. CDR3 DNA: TGCGCCAGCAGCTTGCCGAACTCAGGGGCAGATACGCAGTATTTT.